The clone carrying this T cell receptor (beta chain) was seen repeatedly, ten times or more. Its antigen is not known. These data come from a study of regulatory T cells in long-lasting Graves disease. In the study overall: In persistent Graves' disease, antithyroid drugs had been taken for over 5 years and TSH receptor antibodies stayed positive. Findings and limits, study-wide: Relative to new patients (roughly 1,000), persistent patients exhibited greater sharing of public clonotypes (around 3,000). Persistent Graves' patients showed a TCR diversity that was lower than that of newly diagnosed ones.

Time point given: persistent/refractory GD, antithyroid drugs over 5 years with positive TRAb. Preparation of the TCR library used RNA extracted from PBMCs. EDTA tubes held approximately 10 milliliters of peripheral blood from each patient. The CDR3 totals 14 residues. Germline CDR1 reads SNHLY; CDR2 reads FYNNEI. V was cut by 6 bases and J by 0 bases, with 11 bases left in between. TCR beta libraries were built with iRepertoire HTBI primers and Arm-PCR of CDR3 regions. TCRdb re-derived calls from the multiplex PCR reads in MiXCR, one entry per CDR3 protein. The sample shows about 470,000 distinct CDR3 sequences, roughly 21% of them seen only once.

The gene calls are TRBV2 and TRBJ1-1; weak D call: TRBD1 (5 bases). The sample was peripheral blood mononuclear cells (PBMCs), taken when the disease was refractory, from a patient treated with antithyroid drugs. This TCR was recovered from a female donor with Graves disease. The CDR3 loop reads CASRADSMNTEAFF. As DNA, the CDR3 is TGTGCCAGCAGGGCTGACAGCATGAACACTGAAGCTTTCTTT. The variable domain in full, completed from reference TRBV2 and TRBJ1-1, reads EPEVTQTPSHQVTQMGQEVILRCVPISNHLYFYWYRQILGQKVEFLVSFYNNEISEKSEIFDDQFSVERPDGSNFTLKIRSTKLEDSAMYFCASRADSMNTEAFFGQGTRLTVV.